The 8 T cell receptor beta chains below all came from one sample that was sequenced in a study of T cell changes during pregnancy in multiple sclerosis (dated 2019 in TCRdb). The protocol used for the library was the immunoSEQ multiplex PCR assay. What TCRdb holds here is the immuneACCESS table cut down to in-frame rearrangements. Part of the clones is not present; checked against another copy, under half of the missing clones reflect an unresolved V gene, and the others are unexplained. Across this sample there are tens of thousands of clones, with less than 95% seen only once. Approximately 0.71% of the sample belongs to the ten largest clones. This material consisted of CD4+ T cells from peripheral blood mononuclear cells, taken in the third trimester of pregnancy. The source of these receptors is a female donor in good health, enrolled as a control in a pregnancy study.

This CDR3 is CSVEERGSGTEAFF. The CDR3 DNA follows: TGCAGCGTTGAAGAAAGAGGGTCAGGCACTGAAGCTTTCTTT. The rearrangement uses TRBV29-1 and TRBJ1-1; D not certain. The V gene lost 0 bases and the J gene lost 4 bases, with 12 bases spanning the gap. CDR3 length equals 14 residues. Per the germline V gene, CDR1 is SQVTM and CDR2 is ANQGSEA.

This chain joins TRBV7-2 and TRBJ2-5; 7 nucleotides line up with TRBD2. The CDR3 runs 13 residues. CDR1 is SGHTA, CDR2 FQGNSA, per germline. J gave up 5 bases and V 3 bases, and 3 bases lay outside the gene matches. CDR3 residues: CASSFVRGETQYF. CDR3 sequence (DNA): TGTGCCAGCAGCTTCGTGCGGGGGGAGACCCAGTACTTC. Together with reference TRBV7-2 and TRBJ2-5, the CDR3 gives the full variable domain: GAGVSQSPSNKVTEKGKDVELRCDPISGHTALYWYRQSLGQGLEFLIYFQGNSAPDKSGLPSDRFSAERTGGSVSTLTIQRTQQEDSAVYLCASSFVRGETQYFGPGTRLLVL.

This sequence joins TRBV5-1 and TRBJ1-2; no definite D call. CDR3 size: 14 residues. Germline CDR1 is SGHRS and CDR2 is YFSETQ. V gave up 3 bases and J gave up 3 bases, with 12 bases separating them. As DNA, the CDR3 is TGCGCCAGCAGCTCGGCTGACGGAGACTATGGCTACACCTTC. Its protein is CASSSADGDYGYTF.

CDR3 amino acids: CASSPTGTHSYNEQFF. Written as DNA, the CDR3 is TGTGCCAGCTCACCAACCGGGACACACTCCTACAATGAGCAGTTCTTC. The genes are TRBV18 and TRBJ2-1; a weak D match, TRBD1 (6 bases). The CDR3 is 16 residues long. Germline V gene sequence: CDR1 KGHSH, CDR2 LQKENI. Trimming pared 2 bases from V and 0 bases from J, leaving 11 bases between.

The V gene is TRBV30, the J gene TRBJ1-1; possibly TRBD1 for D (6 bases). This CDR3 spans 15 amino acids. Between the trimmed V and J ends, which lost 3 bases and 1 base, there was a span of 15 bases. Germline CDR1 GTSNPN, CDR2 SVGIG (reference sequence). The CDR3 spells CAWRKQGGQNTEAFF. CDR3 bases: TGTGCCTGGAGGAAACAGGGAGGGCAGAACACTGAAGCTTTCTTT.

V and J are TRBV30 and TRBJ2-7; 7 nucleotides line up with TRBD1. This CDR3 has 14 amino acids. The germline gives CDR1 GTSNPN, CDR2 SVGIG (reference sequence). With 3 bases clipped from V and 6 bases from J, the junction kept 11 bases outside the gene matches. This CDR3 reads CAWRRTGTVSEQYF. Written as DNA, the CDR3 is TGTGCCTGGAGACGAACCGGGACAGTAAGCGAGCAGTACTTC.

This clone was seen just once. This sequence joins TRBV28 and TRBJ2-3; D perhaps matches TRBD2 (5 bases). V lost 5 bases and J 4 bases, leaving 16 bases between the germline ends. The CDR3 loop spans 15 amino acids. Looked up from germline, CDR1 is MDHEN and CDR2 is SYDVKM. CDR3 DNA sequence: TGTGCCAGCAGTCCCCTATTTAGCGCCCCAGATACGCAGTATTTT. The encoded protein is CASSPLFSAPDTQYF.

The rearrangement links TRBV5-4 to TRBJ1-1; D not certain. The CDR3 totals 13 residues. Germline values: CDR1 SGHNT, CDR2 YYREEE (reference sequence). The V end lost 2 bases, the J end lost 4 bases, and 9 bases lay between the germline ends. CDR3 sequence: CASSLRGITEAFF. In DNA form, the CDR3 reads TGTGCCAGCAGCTTACGAGGGATCACTGAAGCTTTCTTT.